These 24 T cell receptor beta chains share one sample of origin, sequenced in a study of T cell changes during pregnancy in multiple sclerosis. Sequenced by immunoSEQ multiplex PCR; TCRdb stores in-frame clones only, minus some. The sample carries about 69,000 clones, approximately 91% recorded once. Sequencing used peripheral blood, obtained in the third trimester of pregnancy. Source of these receptors: a female donor with multiple sclerosis, enrolled in a pregnancy study.

This chain joins TRBV10-1 and TRBJ1-2; D is unresolved. Between the trimmed V and J ends, which lost 7 bases and 0 bases, there was a span of 12 bases. This CDR3 region has 14 residues. CDR1 is WNHNN, CDR2 SYGVQD, per germline (reference sequence). CDR3 in DNA: TGCGCCAGCACTCGGACTGTAGCTAACTATGGCTACACCTTC. It yields the protein CASTRTVANYGYTF.

Concerning this clone itself: The sample has other DNA sequences that encode this CDR3 too. The V and J genes are TRBV2 and TRBJ1-5; TRBD1 agrees at 7 bases. The V gene end was trimmed by 2 bases and the J gene end by 6 bases; junction bases not matched to a gene: 13. Germline lookup yields CDR1 SNHLY and CDR2 FYNNEI. The CDR3 contains 17 residues. Written as DNA, the CDR3 is TGTGCCAGCAGTGAAAGGAACGGGGAACAGGGGAGTCAGCCCCAGCATTTT. This codes for CASSERNGEQGSQPQHF.

The chain combines TRBV5-8 with TRBJ1-2; possible D gene TRBD1, 5 bases. Per germline, CDR1 SGHTS and CDR2 YDEGEE. Between the trimmed V and J ends, which lost 4 bases and 3 bases, there was a span of 16 bases. This CDR3 has 15 residues. CDR3 residues: CASSQQVGGDYGYTF. The DNA of the CDR3 is TGTGCCAGCAGCCAGCAGGTTGGGGGGGACTATGGCTACACCTTC.

The gene calls are TRBV11-2 and TRBJ1-2, with 7 positions matching TRBD1. From germline, CDR1 is SGHAT and CDR2 FQNNGV. CDR3 size: 15 residues. Trimming removed 5 bases from V and 6 bases from J; junction bases left unmatched: 12. CDR3 sequence reads: CASSILIQGLNGYTF. The CDR3 coding sequence is TGTGCCAGCAGCATACTAATACAGGGGTTGAATGGCTACACCTTC.

J is TRBJ1-6 and V is TRBV5-1; D call uncertain. The CDR3 has 13 amino acids. V lost 0 bases and J lost 9, with 7 bases in between. The germline V gene has CDR1 SGHRS and CDR2 YFSETQ. In DNA form, the CDR3 reads TGCGCCAGCAGCTTGGGTCAGTTTTCACCCCTCCACTTT. Its translation: CASSLGQFSPLHF.

The chain employs TRBV27 and TRBJ1-1; 7 positions match TRBD1. Germline trimming cut 6 bases from V and 2 bases from J; bases unmatched to any gene: 6. Germline CDR1 and CDR2: MNHEY and SMNVEV (reference sequence). The CDR3 is made up of 14 amino acids. CDR3 bases: TGTGCCAGCAGCCACTGGGACAGAAACACTGAAGCTTTCTTT. This codes for CASSHWDRNTEAFF.

This chain joins TRBV19 and TRBJ1-2, with a tentative D call TRBD1 (6 bases). Germline V CDR1 and CDR2: LNHDA, SQIVND (reference sequence). The CDR3 covers 14 residues. Trimming took off 3 bases at V and 5 bases at J, with 13 bases between the two ends. The CDR3, as DNA: TGTGCCAGTAGTATGGACAGCTCGAAGTATGGCTACACCTTC. Translation: CASSMDSSKYGYTF.

The chain employs TRBV10-2 and TRBJ2-1; D gene unclear. The CDR3 sequence is 13 residues long. Germline V CDR1 and CDR2: WSHSY, SAAADI. The germline V and J ends were trimmed by 8 bases and 0 bases, with 8 bases remaining between them. CDR3 loop: CASALYSYNEQFF. The CDR3 DNA follows: TGCGCCAGCGCGCTTTACTCCTACAATGAGCAGTTCTTC.

CDR3 loop: CASSLTPGGGTEAFF. The CDR3 coding sequence is TGTGCCAGCAGCTTAACACCGGGCGGGGGTACTGAAGCTTTCTTT. The rearrangement uses TRBV7-3 and TRBJ1-1; D may be TRBD1 (5 bases). Trimming shortened V by 0 bases and J by 5 bases, and 13 bases separated the two germline ends. The V gene's germline CDR1 is SGHTA and CDR2 FQGTGA. The CDR3 consists of 15 residues.

This chain connects TRBV4-1 to TRBJ2-1, with 8 positions matching TRBD2. In germline, CDR1 is MGHRA, CDR2 YSYEKL. This CDR3 comprises 14 residues. Unmatched junction bases numbered 7, after V lost 0 bases and J lost 12 bases. DNA of the CDR3: TGCGCCAGCAGCCAAGAGGACGGGGGGGTTGGGCAGTTCTTC. Residues: CASSQEDGGVGQFF.

This sequence joins TRBV6-4 and TRBJ1-6; D is uncertain. Germline assignment: CDR1 MRHNA and CDR2 SNTAGT. The germline V and J ends were trimmed by 2 bases and 6 bases, with 5 bases remaining between them. This CDR3 has 13 amino acids. The DNA for the CDR3 is TGTGCCAGCAGTGACAAGAGTAATTCACCCCTCCACTTT. It codes for CASSDKSNSPLHF.

V gene TRBV18 combines with J gene TRBJ2-7, with 11 bases aligning to TRBD1. The CDR3 runs 15 residues. Germline V gene lookup returns CDR1 KGHSH and CDR2 LQKENI. The trim removed 6 bases at V and 5 bases at J, leaving 9 bases unmatched. In DNA, the CDR3 is TGTGCCAGCTCCCCTGGACAGGGGGCATGGAACGAGCAGTACTTC. Amino acids: CASSPGQGAWNEQYF.

This clone was observed a single time. This chain connects TRBV4-3 to TRBJ1-3; no definite D call. The V gene lost 3 bases and the J gene lost 0 bases, with 15 bases spanning the gap. CDR3 length equals 17 residues. From germline, CDR1 is LGHNA and CDR2 YSLEER. The CDR3 loop is CASSHPAGGISGNTIYF. CDR3 sequence (DNA): TGCGCCAGCAGCCATCCGGCGGGTGGGATCTCTGGAAACACCATATATTTT.

This clone was seen once. This chain uses TRBV19 with TRBJ1-2; a weak D match, TRBD1 (6 bases). The V and J ends lost 7 bases and 3 bases respectively, with 12 bases between them. From germline, CDR1 is LNHDA and CDR2 SQIVND (reference sequence). This CDR3 region has 13 residues. CDR3 loop: CASKTGYDYGYTF. For the CDR3, the DNA is TGTGCCAGTAAAACAGGGTACGACTATGGCTACACCTTC.

This chain links TRBV5-1 with TRBJ2-3; 7 bases align to TRBD1. V was pared by 1 base and J by 5 bases, with 13 bases of the junction left unmatched. CDR3 length: 17 residues. CDR1 is SGHRS, CDR2 YFSETQ, per germline. Here the CDR3 reads CASSLSRGPDFGDTQYF. CDR3 DNA sequence: TGCGCCAGCAGCTTGTCGAGGGGGCCAGACTTCGGAGATACGCAGTATTTT.

The chain combines TRBV4-3 with TRBJ2-2, with TRBD2 matching over 7 bases. V trimming: 0 bases; J trimming: 5 bases; junction bases outside the gene matches: 6. The CDR3 sequence is 16 residues long. Germline V gene data show CDR1 as LGHNA and CDR2 as YSLEER. The CDR3 reads CASSQDRRGGTGELFF. The CDR3 nucleotides are TGCGCCAGCAGCCAAGATCGGAGGGGAGGGACCGGGGAGCTGTTTTTT.

V is TRBV7-2 and J is TRBJ1-2, with 7 bases lining up with TRBD1. The CDR3 loop spans 16 amino acids. CDR1 SGHTA and CDR2 FQGNSA come from the germline V gene. The V and J ends lost 5 bases and 5 bases, in that order; junction bases with no gene match: 14. For the CDR3, the DNA is TGTGCCAGCAGCACCGGGACAGACAGAGGGATATATGGCTACACCTTC. The encoded protein is CASSTGTDRGIYGYTF.

The chain has TRBV7-9 and TRBJ1-1; unclear D gene. The V end lost 1 base, the J end lost 1 base, and 10 bases lay between the germline ends. CDR1 is SEHNR, CDR2 FQNEAQ, per germline (reference sequence). The CDR3 covers 15 residues. The chain's CDR3 is CASSLGGLRNTEAFF. In DNA, the CDR3 is TGTGCCAGCAGCTTAGGAGGTCTCAGGAACACTGAAGCTTTCTTT.

V usage is TRBV5-1 and J usage is TRBJ2-7, with D possibly matching TRBD2 (6 bases). CDR3 length: 14 amino acids. Germline CDR1 and CDR2: SGHRS and YFSETQ. The germline V and J ends were trimmed by 5 bases and 0 bases, with 12 bases remaining between them. CDR3 amino acids: CASSRDGSSYEQYF. The CDR3 DNA follows: TGCGCCAGCAGTCGAGACGGGAGCTCCTACGAGCAGTACTTC.

The rearrangement links TRBV13 to TRBJ1-6; tentatively, D is TRBD1 (6 bases). V was trimmed by 3 bases and J by 5 bases, leaving 14 bases between them. The germline gives CDR1 PRHDT, CDR2 FYEKMQ (reference sequence). The CDR3 has 16 residues. CDR3 nucleotides: TGTGCCAGCAGCTTGGGGGCGAACCGGGATAATTCACCCCTCCACTTT. This codes for CASSLGANRDNSPLHF.

The rearrangement links TRBV7-3 to TRBJ2-3; D gene ambiguous. Germline CDR1 and CDR2: SGHTA and FQGTGA. This CDR3 is built from 16 residues. Deletions cut 5 bases from V and 6 bases from J, with 21 bases between. The CDR3 region has the DNA TGTGCCAGCAGCCCACTACCCTCAGTAGGAGCCGATACGCAGTATTTT. Protein sequence: CASSPLPSVGADTQYF.

This clone showed up just a few times. The V gene is TRBV5-4, the J gene TRBJ1-2; 8 bases agree with TRBD1. CDR1 and CDR2 from the germline V gene are SGHNT and YYREEE (reference sequence). There are 16 residues in the CDR3. J lost 0 bases, V lost 2 bases, and 6 bases had no gene match. The CDR3 reads CASSFPGTGSNYGYTF. The CDR3 nucleotides are TGTGCCAGCAGCTTTCCCGGGACAGGATCTAACTATGGCTACACCTTC. Filled out from reference TRBV5-4 and TRBJ1-2, the complete variable domain reads ETGVTQSPTHLIKTRGQQVTLRCSSQSGHNTVSWYQQALGQGPQFIFQYYREEENGRGNFPPRFSGLQFPNYSSELNVNALELDDSALYLCASSFPGTGSNYGYTFGSGTRLTVV.

This clone came up once. The CDR3 coding sequence is TGTGCCAGCAGCCAAGAGAGGGCAACCCCCCACTATGGCTACACCTTC. It translates to CASSQERATPHYGYTF. V and J are TRBV4-2 and TRBJ1-2; D gene ambiguous. V lost 0 bases, J lost 3 bases, and 14 bases lay in between. In germline, CDR1 is LGHNA, CDR2 YNFKEQ. CDR3 length: 16 amino acids.

The chain is built from TRBV5-6 and TRBJ1-1; tentative D call: TRBD1 (6 bases). Germline values: CDR1 SGHDT, CDR2 YYEEEE. Trimming removed 4 bases from V and 1 base from J, with 11 bases in between. The CDR3 is 14 amino acids. The CDR3 spells CASSARGSNTEAFF. Here the CDR3 DNA reads TGTGCCAGCAGCGCCAGGGGCTCGAACACTGAAGCTTTCTTT.